This T cell receptor (beta chain) was identified during a study of cytomegalovirus exposure and HLA in healthy donors. General study results and limits: Specific recognition of CMV antigens was confirmed in vitro for three chains (all CMV-associated). Investigators reported approximately 150 TCR beta chains as tied to cytomegalovirus. Later, an analysis found that TCR clusters from the first cohort tended to co-occur in the roughly 110 validation repertoires.

TCRdb's table, derived via immunoSEQ multiplex PCR, lists solely in-frame clones and lacks some. The repertoire consists of some 130,000 clones, with 85% to 90% occurring once and the leading ten covering 0.95% to 1.5%. This clone was observed a single time. The antigen remains undetermined. Specimen: PBMCs. This sequence was found in a woman aged 18-29 years in good health and CMV-seronegative.

CDR3 nucleotides: TGTGCCATTTCCGGGACACTCAACACCGGGGAGCTGTTTTTT. Protein: CAISGTLNTGELFF. The chain uses TRBV10-3 and TRBJ2-2; D is perhaps TRBD1 (6 bases). This CDR3 is 14 amino acids long. CDR1 and CDR2 (germline): ENHRY, SYGVKD. Trimming removed 9 bases from V and 2 bases from J, with 13 bases in between.